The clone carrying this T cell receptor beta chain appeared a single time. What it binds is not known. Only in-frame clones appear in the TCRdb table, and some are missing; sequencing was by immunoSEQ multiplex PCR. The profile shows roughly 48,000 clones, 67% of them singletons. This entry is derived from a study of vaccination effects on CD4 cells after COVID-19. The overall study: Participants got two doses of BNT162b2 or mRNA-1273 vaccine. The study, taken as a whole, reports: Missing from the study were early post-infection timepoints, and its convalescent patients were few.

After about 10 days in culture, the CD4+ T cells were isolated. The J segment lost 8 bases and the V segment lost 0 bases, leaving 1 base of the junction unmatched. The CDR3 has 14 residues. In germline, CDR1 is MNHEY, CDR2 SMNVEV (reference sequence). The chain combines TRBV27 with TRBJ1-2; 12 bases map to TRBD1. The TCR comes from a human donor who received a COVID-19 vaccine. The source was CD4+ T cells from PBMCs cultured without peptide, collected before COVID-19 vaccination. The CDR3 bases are TGTGCCAGCAGTTTATCGGGACAGGGGGCGGGCTACACCTTC. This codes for CASSLSGQGAGYTF.